This passage covers 5 T cell receptor beta chains from one sample sequenced in a study of T cell responses to AZD1222 COVID-19 vaccine (dated by TCRdb to 2020 to 2023). Libraries came from the immunoSEQ multiplex PCR assay. As stored in TCRdb, this immuneACCESS dataset retains in-frame rearrangements with V and J assigned. A fraction of the clones does not appear; measured against another copy, unresolved V genes explain less than half of the discrepancy, and the remainder lacks a known reason. A total of 100,000 to 140,000 clones appear in this sample, about 90% of them only once. Together, the top ten hold 4.8% of the sample. The sample's time point label, in plain terms: about 28 days (+/-7) after the second vaccine dose. The sequenced sample was peripheral blood, obtained 28 days after the second AZD1222 dose. The source is an adult who received the AZD1222 COVID-19 vaccine.

This clone has only a few counts. The V gene is TRBV5-1, the J gene TRBJ1-1; possibly TRBD1 for D (6 bases). The CDR3 is 15 amino acids. Deletions cut 4 bases from V and 4 bases from J, with 17 bases between. Germline values: CDR1 SGHRS, CDR2 YFSETQ. The CDR3: CASSVEPGASTEAFF. DNA for the CDR3: TGCGCCAGCAGCGTGGAACCGGGGGCAAGCACTGAAGCTTTCTTT. The complete variable domain, with remaining parts taken from reference TRBV5-1 and TRBJ1-1, reads KAGVTQTPRYLIKTRGQQVTLSCSPISGHRSVSWYQQTPGQGLQFLFEYFSETQRNKGNFPGRFSGRQFSNSRSEMNVSTLELGDSALYLCASSVEPGASTEAFFGQGTRLTVV.

The chain links TRBV11-2 to TRBJ2-7; 7 bases agree with TRBD1. Germline V gene data show CDR1 as SGHAT and CDR2 as FQNNGV. Losses at the gene ends were 5 bases for V and 9 bases for J; bases not matched to a gene: 10. This CDR3 spans 13 amino acids. The CDR3 here is CASSLVQGSGQYF. The CDR3 DNA is TGTGCCAGCAGCCTTGTACAGGGGAGTGGGCAGTACTTC.

The rearrangement links TRBV18 to TRBJ1-2; TRBD1 is a possible D gene (5 bases). Germline V lookup: CDR1 KGHSH, CDR2 LQKENI. V lost 6 bases to trimming and J lost 1 base, with 12 bases between them. The CDR3 is made up of 14 amino acids. In nucleotides, the CDR3 is TGTGCCAGCTCCCCAGGGACCGGTAACTATGGCTACACCTTC. Translated, it gives CASSPGTGNYGYTF.

This clone has a single count. The rearrangement uses TRBV7-9 and TRBJ2-7; D not resolved. The CDR3 consists of 13 residues. Germline loops: CDR1 SEHNR, CDR2 FQNEAQ (reference sequence). V was pared by 5 bases and J by 0 bases, with 8 bases between. In nucleotides, the CDR3 is TGTGCCAGCAGCCCTAGTATCTCCTACGAGCAGTACTTC. This translates into CASSPSISYEQYF.

This chain joins TRBV27 and TRBJ1-1; no reliable D call. V shed 3 bases and J shed 1 base, with 6 bases lying between them. This CDR3 is built from 13 residues. The germline V gene encodes CDR1 MNHEY and CDR2 SMNVEV (reference sequence). The CDR3 sequence is CASSLAGNTEAFF. The CDR3 DNA reads as TGTGCCAGCAGTTTGGCGGGGAACACTGAAGCTTTCTTT.